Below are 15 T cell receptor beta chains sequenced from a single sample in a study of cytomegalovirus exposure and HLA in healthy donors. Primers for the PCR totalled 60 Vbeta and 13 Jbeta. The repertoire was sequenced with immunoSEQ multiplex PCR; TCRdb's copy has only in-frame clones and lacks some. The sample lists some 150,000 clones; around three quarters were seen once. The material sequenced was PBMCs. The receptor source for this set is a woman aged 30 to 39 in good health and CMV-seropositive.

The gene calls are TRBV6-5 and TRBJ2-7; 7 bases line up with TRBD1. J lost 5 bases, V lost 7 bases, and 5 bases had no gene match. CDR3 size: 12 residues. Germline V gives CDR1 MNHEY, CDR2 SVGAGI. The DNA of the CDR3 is TGTGCCAGCAAGGGGGCGCGGAACGAGCAGTACTTC. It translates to CASKGARNEQYF.

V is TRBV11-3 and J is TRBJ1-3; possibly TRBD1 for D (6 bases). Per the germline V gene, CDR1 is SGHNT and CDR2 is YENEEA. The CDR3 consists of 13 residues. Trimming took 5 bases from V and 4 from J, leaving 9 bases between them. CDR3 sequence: CASSTTGGNTIYF. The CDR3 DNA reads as TGTGCCAGCAGCACAACAGGGGGAAACACCATATATTTT. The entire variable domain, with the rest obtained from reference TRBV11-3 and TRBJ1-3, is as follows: EAGVVQSPRYKIIEKKQPVAFWCNPISGHNTLYWYLQNLGQGPELLIRYENEEAVDDSQLPKDRFSAERLKGVDSTLKIQPAELGDSAVYLCASSTTGGNTIYFGEGSWLTVV.

The CDR3 here is CASSSRMGQGAHEQFF. The CDR3 DNA is TGTGCCAGCAGTTCCCGGATGGGACAGGGGGCCCATGAGCAGTTCTTC. The rearrangement links TRBV28 to TRBJ2-1; 12 bases match TRBD1. CDR3 length equals 16 residues. The J segment lost 8 bases and the V segment lost 4 bases, leaving 9 bases of the junction unmatched. Per germline, CDR1 MDHEN and CDR2 SYDVKM.

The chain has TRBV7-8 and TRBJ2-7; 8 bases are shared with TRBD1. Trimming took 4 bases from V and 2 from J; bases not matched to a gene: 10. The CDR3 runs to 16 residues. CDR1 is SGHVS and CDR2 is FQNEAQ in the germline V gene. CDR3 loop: CASSSPLDRGPYEQYF. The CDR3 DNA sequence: TGTGCCAGCAGCTCCCCCCTTGACAGGGGCCCCTACGAGCAGTACTTC.

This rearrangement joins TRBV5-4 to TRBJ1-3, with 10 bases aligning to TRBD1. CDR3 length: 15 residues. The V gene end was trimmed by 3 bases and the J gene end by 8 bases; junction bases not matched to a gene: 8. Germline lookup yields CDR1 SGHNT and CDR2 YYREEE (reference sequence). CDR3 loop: CASSSPGQGPDTIYF. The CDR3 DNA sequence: TGTGCCAGCAGCTCTCCGGGACAGGGGCCGGACACCATATATTTT.

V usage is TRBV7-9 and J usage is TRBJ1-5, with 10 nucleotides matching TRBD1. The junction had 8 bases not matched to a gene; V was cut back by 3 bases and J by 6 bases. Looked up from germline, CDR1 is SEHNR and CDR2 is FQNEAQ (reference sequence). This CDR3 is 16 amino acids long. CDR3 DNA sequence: TGTGCCAGCAGCTTGGGCATTGACAGGGGGCCTCAGCCCCAGCATTTT. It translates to CASSLGIDRGPQPQHF.

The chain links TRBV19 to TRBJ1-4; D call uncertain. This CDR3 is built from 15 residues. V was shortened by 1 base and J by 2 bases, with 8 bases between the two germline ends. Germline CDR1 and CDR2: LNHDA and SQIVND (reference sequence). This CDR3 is CASSIVGETNEKLFF. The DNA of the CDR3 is TGTGCCAGTAGTATAGTTGGGGAGACTAATGAAAAACTGTTTTTT. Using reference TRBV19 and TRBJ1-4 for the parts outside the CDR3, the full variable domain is DGGITQSPKYLFRKEGQNVTLSCEQNLNHDAMYWYRQDPGQGLRLIYYSQIVNDFQKGDIAEGYSVSREKKESFPLTVTSAQKNPTAFYLCASSIVGETNEKLFFGSGTQLSVL.

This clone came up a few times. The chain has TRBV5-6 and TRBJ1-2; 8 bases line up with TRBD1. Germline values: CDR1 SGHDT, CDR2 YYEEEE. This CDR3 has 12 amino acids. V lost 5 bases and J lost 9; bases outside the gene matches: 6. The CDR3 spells CASSQGARRYTF. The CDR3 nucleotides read TGTGCCAGCAGTCAGGGGGCGCGTCGCTACACCTTC.

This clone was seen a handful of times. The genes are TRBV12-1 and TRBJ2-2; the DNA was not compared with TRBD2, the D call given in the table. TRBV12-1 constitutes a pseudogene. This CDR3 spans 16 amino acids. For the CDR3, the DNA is TGTGCCAGCAGCTTTAGGGAGTGGCAGAACACCGGGGAGCTGTTTTTT. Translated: CASSFREWQNTGELFF.

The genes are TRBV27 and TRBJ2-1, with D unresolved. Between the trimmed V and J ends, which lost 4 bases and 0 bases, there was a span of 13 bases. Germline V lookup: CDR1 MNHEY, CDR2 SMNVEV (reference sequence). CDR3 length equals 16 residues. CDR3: CASSYGVTGSYNEQFF. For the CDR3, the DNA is TGTGCCAGCAGTTACGGAGTCACTGGCTCCTACAATGAGCAGTTCTTC.

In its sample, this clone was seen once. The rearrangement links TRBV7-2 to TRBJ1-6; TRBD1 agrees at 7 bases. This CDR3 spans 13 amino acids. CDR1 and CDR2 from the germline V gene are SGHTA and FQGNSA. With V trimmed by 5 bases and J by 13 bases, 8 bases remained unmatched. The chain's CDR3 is CASSLRQGGPLHF. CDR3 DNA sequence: TGTGCCAGCAGCCTCCGACAGGGTGGGCCCCTCCACTTT.

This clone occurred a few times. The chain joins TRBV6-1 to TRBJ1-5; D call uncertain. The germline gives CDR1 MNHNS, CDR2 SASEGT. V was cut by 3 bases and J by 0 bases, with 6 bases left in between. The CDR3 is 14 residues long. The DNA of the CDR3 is TGTGCCAGCAGTGAGGGCTATAGCAATCAGCCCCAGCATTTT. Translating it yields CASSEGYSNQPQHF.

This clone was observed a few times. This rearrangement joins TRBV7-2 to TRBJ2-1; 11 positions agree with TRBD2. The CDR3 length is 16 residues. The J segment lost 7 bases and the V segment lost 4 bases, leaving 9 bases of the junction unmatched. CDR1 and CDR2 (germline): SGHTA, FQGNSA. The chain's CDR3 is CASSSETSGRVNEQFF. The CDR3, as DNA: TGTGCCAGCAGCTCGGAAACTAGCGGGAGAGTTAATGAGCAGTTCTTC.

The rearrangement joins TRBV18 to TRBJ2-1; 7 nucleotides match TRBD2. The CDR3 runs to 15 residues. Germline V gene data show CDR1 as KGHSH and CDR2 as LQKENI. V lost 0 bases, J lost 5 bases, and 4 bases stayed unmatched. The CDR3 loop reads CASSPPRDYNNEQFF. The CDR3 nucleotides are TGTGCCAGCTCACCACCCCGGGACTACAACAATGAGCAGTTCTTC.

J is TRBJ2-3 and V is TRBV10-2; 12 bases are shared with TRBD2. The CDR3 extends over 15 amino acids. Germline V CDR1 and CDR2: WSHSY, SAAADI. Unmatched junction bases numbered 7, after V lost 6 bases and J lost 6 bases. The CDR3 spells CASSPTSGRTDTQYF. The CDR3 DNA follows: TGCGCCAGCAGCCCAACTAGCGGGAGGACCGATACGCAGTATTTT.